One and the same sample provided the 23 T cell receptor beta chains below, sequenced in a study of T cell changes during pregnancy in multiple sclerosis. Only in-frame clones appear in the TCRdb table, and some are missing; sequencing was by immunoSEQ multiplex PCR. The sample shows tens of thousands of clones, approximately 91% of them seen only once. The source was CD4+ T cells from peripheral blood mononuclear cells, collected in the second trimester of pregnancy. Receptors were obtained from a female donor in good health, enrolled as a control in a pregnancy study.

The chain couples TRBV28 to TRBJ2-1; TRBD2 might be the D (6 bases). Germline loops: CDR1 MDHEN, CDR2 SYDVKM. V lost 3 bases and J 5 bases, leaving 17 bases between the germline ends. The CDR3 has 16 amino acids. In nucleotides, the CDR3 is TGTGCCAGCAGTTTGATTGGGGGAGGAAGCGACAATGAGCAGTTCTTC. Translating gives CASSLIGGGSDNEQFF.

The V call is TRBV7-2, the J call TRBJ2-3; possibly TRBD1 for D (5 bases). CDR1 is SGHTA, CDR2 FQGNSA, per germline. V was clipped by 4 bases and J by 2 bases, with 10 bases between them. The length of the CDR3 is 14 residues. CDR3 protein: CASSWGSATDTQYF. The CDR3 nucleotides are TGTGCCAGCAGCTGGGGCTCTGCCACAGATACGCAGTATTTT.

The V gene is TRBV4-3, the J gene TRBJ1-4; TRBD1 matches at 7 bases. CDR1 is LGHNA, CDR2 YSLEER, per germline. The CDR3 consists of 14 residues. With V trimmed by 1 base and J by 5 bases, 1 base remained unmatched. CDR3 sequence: CASSQGQGNEKLFF. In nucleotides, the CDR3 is TGCGCCAGCAGCCAAGGACAGGGAAATGAAAAACTGTTTTTT.

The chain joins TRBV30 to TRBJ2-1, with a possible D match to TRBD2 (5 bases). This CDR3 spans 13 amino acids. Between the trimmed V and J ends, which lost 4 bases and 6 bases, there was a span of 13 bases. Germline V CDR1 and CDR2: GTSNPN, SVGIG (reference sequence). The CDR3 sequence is CAWISRAGNEQFF. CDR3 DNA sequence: TGTGCCTGGATATCGAGGGCCGGCAATGAGCAGTTCTTC.

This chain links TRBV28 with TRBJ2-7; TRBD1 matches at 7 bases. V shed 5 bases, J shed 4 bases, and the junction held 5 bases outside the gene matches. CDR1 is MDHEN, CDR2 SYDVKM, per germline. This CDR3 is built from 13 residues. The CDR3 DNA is TGTGCCAGCAGTCCAGGACAGGTATACGAGCAGTACTTC. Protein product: CASSPGQVYEQYF.

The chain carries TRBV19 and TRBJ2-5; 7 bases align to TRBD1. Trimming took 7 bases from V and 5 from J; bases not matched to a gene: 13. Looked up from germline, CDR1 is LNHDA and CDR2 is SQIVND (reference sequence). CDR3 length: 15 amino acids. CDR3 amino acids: CASTGRGRFSETQYF. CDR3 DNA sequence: TGTGCCAGTACGGGTAGGGGGCGATTTTCGGAGACCCAGTACTTC.

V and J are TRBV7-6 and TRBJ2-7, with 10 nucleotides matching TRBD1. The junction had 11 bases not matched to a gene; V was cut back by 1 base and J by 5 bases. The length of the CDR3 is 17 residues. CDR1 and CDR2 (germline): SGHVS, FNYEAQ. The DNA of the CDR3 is TGTGCCAGCAGCTTAGTCCCCCATATGACAGGGGGCCACGAGCAGTACTTC. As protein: CASSLVPHMTGGHEQYF.

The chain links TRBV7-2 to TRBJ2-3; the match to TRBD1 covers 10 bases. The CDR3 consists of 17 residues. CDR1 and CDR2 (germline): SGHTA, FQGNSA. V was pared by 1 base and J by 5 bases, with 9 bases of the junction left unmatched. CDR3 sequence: CASSLGTGTGAVDTQYF. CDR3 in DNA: TGTGCCAGCAGCTTAGGAACCGGGACAGGGGCGGTAGATACGCAGTATTTT.

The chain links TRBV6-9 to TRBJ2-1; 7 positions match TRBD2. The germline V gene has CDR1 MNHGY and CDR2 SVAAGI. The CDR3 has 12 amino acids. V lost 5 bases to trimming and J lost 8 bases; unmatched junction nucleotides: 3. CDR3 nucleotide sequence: TGTGCCAGCAGTCGGGCGGGGGATGAGCAGTTCTTC. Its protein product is CASSRAGDEQFF.

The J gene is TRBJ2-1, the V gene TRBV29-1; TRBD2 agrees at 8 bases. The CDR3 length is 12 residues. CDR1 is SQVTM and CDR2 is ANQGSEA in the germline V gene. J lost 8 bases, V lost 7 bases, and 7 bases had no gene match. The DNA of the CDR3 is TGCAGCGCTGGACTAGCAAGGGATGAGCAGTTCTTC. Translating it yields CSAGLARDEQFF.

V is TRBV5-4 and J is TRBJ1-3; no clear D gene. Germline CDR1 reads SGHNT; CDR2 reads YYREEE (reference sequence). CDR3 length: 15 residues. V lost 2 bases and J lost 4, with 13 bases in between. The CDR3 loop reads CASSFPGGAGNTIYF. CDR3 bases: TGTGCCAGCAGCTTTCCGGGAGGAGCAGGAAACACCATATATTTT.

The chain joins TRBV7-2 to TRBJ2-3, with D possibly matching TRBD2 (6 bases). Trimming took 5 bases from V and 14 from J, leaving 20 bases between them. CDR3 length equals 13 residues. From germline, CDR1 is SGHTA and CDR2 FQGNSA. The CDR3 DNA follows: TGTGCCAGCAGCCCCCGACTAGGAGGGGAATGGTATTTT. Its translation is CASSPRLGGEWYF.

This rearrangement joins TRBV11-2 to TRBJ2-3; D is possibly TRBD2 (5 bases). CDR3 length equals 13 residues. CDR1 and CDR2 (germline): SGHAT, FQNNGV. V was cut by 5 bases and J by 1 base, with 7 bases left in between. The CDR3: CASSLGGTDTQYF. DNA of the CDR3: TGTGCCAGCAGCCTCGGGGGCACAGATACGCAGTATTTT.

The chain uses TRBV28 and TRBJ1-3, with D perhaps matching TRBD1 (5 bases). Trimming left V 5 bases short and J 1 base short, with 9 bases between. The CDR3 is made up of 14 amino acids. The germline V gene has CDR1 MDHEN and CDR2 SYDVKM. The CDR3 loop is CASSQGGSGNTIYF. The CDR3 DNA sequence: TGTGCCAGCAGTCAGGGTGGTTCTGGAAACACCATATATTTT.

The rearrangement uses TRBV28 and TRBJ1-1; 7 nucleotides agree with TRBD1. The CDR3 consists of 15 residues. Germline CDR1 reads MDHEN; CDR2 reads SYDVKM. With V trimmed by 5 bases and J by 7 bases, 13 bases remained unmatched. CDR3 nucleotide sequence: TGTGCCAGCAGTGAATACCGACAGGGTGGAATTGAAGCTTTCTTT. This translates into CASSEYRQGGIEAFF.

The CDR3 loop is CAVKSPYYNEQFF. The CDR3 bases are TGTGCCGTCAAATCCCCCTACTACAATGAGCAGTTCTTC. The V and J genes are TRBV2 and TRBJ2-1; D is unresolved. Germline V gene sequence: CDR1 SNHLY, CDR2 FYNNEI. Between the trimmed V and J ends, which lost 11 bases and 3 bases, there was a span of 14 bases. This CDR3 is 13 amino acids long.

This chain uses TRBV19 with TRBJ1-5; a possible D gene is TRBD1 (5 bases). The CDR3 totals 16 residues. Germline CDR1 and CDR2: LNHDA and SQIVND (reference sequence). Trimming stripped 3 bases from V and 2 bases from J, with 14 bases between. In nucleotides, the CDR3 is TGTGCCAGTAGTATTGCGGGCGGGACGGGCAATCAGCCCCAGCATTTT. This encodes CASSIAGGTGNQPQHF.

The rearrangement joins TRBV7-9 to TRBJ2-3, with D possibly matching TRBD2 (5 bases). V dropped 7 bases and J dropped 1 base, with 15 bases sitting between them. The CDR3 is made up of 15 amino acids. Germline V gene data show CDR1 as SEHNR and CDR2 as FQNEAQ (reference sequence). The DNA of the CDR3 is TGTGCCAGCACCCTACGACTAATGGGCACAGATACGCAGTATTTT. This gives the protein CASTLRLMGTDTQYF. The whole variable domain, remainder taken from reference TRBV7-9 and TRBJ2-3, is DTGVSQNPRHKITKRGQNVTFRCDPISEHNRLYWYRQTLGQGPEFLTYFQNEAQLEKSRLLSDRFSAERPKGSFSTLEIQRTEQGDSAMYLCASTLRLMGTDTQYFGPGTRLTVL.

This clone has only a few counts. CDR3 region: CASSHRSGNTIYF. The CDR3 bases are TGCGCCAGCAGCCACCGCTCTGGAAACACCATATATTTT. The chain links TRBV4-3 to TRBJ1-3; unclear D gene. Germline CDR1 is LGHNA and CDR2 is YSLEER. Trimming removed 3 bases at V and 0 bases at J, with 3 bases between. CDR3 length: 13 amino acids.

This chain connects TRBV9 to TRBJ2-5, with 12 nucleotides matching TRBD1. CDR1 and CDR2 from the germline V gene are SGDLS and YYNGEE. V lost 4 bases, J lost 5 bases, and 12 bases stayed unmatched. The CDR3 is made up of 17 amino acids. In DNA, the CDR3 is TGTGCCAGCAGCCCACCCCCGGGACAGGGGGCATGGGAGACCCAGTACTTC. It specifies CASSPPPGQGAWETQYF.

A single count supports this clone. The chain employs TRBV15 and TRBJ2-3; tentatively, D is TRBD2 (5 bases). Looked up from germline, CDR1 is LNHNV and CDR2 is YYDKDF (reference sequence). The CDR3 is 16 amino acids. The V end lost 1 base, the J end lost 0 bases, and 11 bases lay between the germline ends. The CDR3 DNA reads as TGTGCCACCAGCAGAGGTCAGCGCGGGAGCACAGATACGCAGTATTTT. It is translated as CATSRGQRGSTDTQYF.

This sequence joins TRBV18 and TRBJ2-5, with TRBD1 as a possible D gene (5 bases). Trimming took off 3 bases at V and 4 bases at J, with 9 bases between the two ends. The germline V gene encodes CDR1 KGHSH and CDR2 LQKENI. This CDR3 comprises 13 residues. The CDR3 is CASSPRGLETQYF. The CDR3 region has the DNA TGTGCCAGCTCACCTAGGGGTTTAGAGACCCAGTACTTC.

CDR3 loop: CAWKTGGPHNSPLHF. As DNA, the CDR3 is TGTGCCTGGAAGACAGGGGGCCCTCATAATTCACCCCTCCACTTT. The J gene is TRBJ1-6, the V gene TRBV30; 10 bases line up with TRBD1. The CDR3 contains 15 residues. Trimming removed 4 bases from V and 5 bases from J; junction bases left unmatched: 5. The germline gives CDR1 GTSNPN, CDR2 SVGIG (reference sequence).